Each of the 13 T cell receptor beta chains below was sequenced from the same sample in a study of cytomegalovirus exposure and HLA in healthy donors. Primers for the PCR totalled 60 Vbeta and 13 Jbeta. TCRdb's table, derived via immunoSEQ multiplex PCR, lists solely in-frame clones and lacks some. The sample has 160,000 or so clones, less than 90% seen once. The specimen sequenced was PBMCs. The receptors were gathered from a woman aged 18-35 years in good health and CMV-seronegative.

The chain uses TRBV18 and TRBJ2-5; a weak D match, TRBD1 (5 bases). Trimming removed 2 bases from V and 5 bases from J, with 18 bases in between. Germline V gene sequence: CDR1 KGHSH, CDR2 LQKENI. The CDR3 loop spans 16 amino acids. CDR3 residues: CASSPRVGAISETQYF. In DNA form, the CDR3 reads TGTGCCAGCTCACCAAGAGTAGGGGCGATTTCGGAGACCCAGTACTTC.

The V gene is TRBV5-1, the J gene TRBJ2-3; possibly TRBD2 for D (5 bases). Trimming took 5 bases from V and 5 from J, leaving 6 bases between them. CDR1 SGHRS and CDR2 YFSETQ come from the germline V gene. The CDR3 consists of 11 residues. This CDR3 reads CASRGVDTQYF. The DNA for the CDR3 is TGCGCCAGCAGGGGAGTAGATACGCAGTATTTT.

This clone was recorded once. Compared with germline, one end of the junction differs, possibly owing to a read error. The rearrangement joins TRBV7-9 to TRBJ1-6; no clear D gene. CDR3 length equals 14 residues. Germline lookup yields CDR1 SEHNR and CDR2 FQNEAQ (reference sequence). The CDR3 here is CASSLSGSNSPLHF. The CDR3 DNA reads TGTGCCAGCAGCTTAAGCGGCAGCAATTCACCGCTCCACTTT. Using reference TRBV7-9 and TRBJ1-6 for the parts outside the CDR3, the full variable domain is DTGVSQNPRHKITKRGQNVTFRCDPISEHNRLYWYRQTLGQGPEFLTYFQNEAQLEKSRLLSDRFSAERPKGSFSTLEIQRTEQGDSAMYLCASSLSGSNSPLHFGNGTRLTVT.

In this sample, this clone turned up once. V gene TRBV5-1 combines with J gene TRBJ2-3; 10 bases are a match to TRBD2. CDR1 SGHRS and CDR2 YFSETQ come from the germline V gene. This CDR3 is 17 amino acids long. The trim removed 0 bases at V and 6 bases at J, leaving 10 bases unmatched. This CDR3 is CASSLGQGLASSDTQYF. The CDR3 DNA sequence: TGCGCCAGCAGCTTGGGCCAGGGACTAGCGTCTTCCGATACGCAGTATTTT.

The CDR3 nucleotides read TGTGCCAGCAGCCAAGACCAGGCCTACTCTCCCGGAAACACCATATATTTT. Protein: CASSQDQAYSPGNTIYF. The chain links TRBV4-2 to TRBJ1-3; D not resolved. Germline V lookup: CDR1 LGHNA, CDR2 YNFKEQ. This CDR3 has 17 residues. V was trimmed by 0 bases and J by 4 bases, leaving 16 bases between them.

The J gene is TRBJ2-7, the V gene TRBV6-5, with D possibly being TRBD2 (7 bases). Trimming left V 7 bases short and J 6 bases short, with 19 bases between. The CDR3 spans 14 residues. Germline V gene lookup returns CDR1 MNHEY and CDR2 SVGAGI. The CDR3 DNA follows: TGTGCCAGCAAAACGGGGGGCTACTCCGGCGAGCAGTACTTC. Residues: CASKTGGYSGEQYF.

The chain combines TRBV5-1 with TRBJ1-2; 9 bases are shared with TRBD1. The CDR3 loop spans 15 amino acids. V lost 5 bases, J lost 2 bases, and 7 bases stayed unmatched. Germline V CDR1 and CDR2: SGHRS, YFSETQ. The CDR3 region has the DNA TGCGCCAGCAGTTATACAGGGGGCGCCAACTATGGCTACACCTTC. Amino acids: CASSYTGGANYGYTF. The entire variable domain, with the rest obtained from reference TRBV5-1 and TRBJ1-2, is as follows: KAGVTQTPRYLIKTRGQQVTLSCSPISGHRSVSWYQQTPGQGLQFLFEYFSETQRNKGNFPGRFSGRQFSNSRSEMNVSTLELGDSALYLCASSYTGGANYGYTFGSGTRLTVV.

The rearrangement links TRBV9 to TRBJ1-2; 7 positions match TRBD1. The CDR3 totals 16 residues. Trimming cost V 0 bases and J 8 bases; bases outside gene matches: 13. Germline lookup yields CDR1 SGDLS and CDR2 YYNGEE. CDR3 loop: CASSVGGTEPMGGYTF. The CDR3 nucleotides read TGTGCCAGCAGCGTAGGAGGGACAGAGCCCATGGGGGGCTACACCTTC.

This clone was recorded once. The chain is built from TRBV10-3 and TRBJ1-2; D is possibly TRBD1 (6 bases). The CDR3 extends over 14 amino acids. V was cut by 10 bases and J by 2 bases, with 17 bases left in between. Germline V gene data show CDR1 as ENHRY and CDR2 as SYGVKD. The CDR3 loop reads CASAQGPQNYGYTF. CDR3 coding DNA: TGTGCCAGCGCACAGGGACCCCAGAACTATGGCTACACCTTC.

The V call is TRBV4-1, the J call TRBJ2-7, with TRBD2 as a possible D gene (6 bases). Germline assignment: CDR1 MGHRA and CDR2 YSYEKL. With 1 base removed from V and 9 bases from J, the gap between germline ends came to 16 bases. CDR3 size: 14 residues. The CDR3 nucleotides read TGCGCCAGCAGCCAAGGAGCAGACGGGGGATGGCAGTACTTC. Translation gives CASSQGADGGWQYF.

The chain carries TRBV10-3 and TRBJ2-7; D possibly corresponds to TRBD1 (5 bases). The CDR3 totals 15 residues. Trimming took 3 bases from V and 0 from J, leaving 12 bases between them. Germline V gives CDR1 ENHRY, CDR2 SYGVKD. The CDR3 loop reads CAISEDSSSSYEQYF. DNA for the CDR3: TGTGCCATCAGTGAAGACAGTTCGAGCTCCTACGAGCAGTACTTC.

CDR3 protein: CASSFYGREQYF. CDR3 in DNA: TGTGCCAGCAGCTTCTACGGCAGGGAGCAGTACTTC. The V call is TRBV13, the J call TRBJ2-7, with D hard to call. V was shortened by 3 bases and J by 7 bases, with 10 bases between the two germline ends. Germline assignment: CDR1 PRHDT and CDR2 FYEKMQ (reference sequence). This CDR3 region has 12 residues.

This clone was recorded a few times. The chain couples TRBV19 to TRBJ2-2, with 10 bases lining up with TRBD2. The V gene end was trimmed by 7 bases and the J gene end by 3 bases; junction bases not matched to a gene: 5. This CDR3 comprises 15 residues. Germline V gene sequence: CDR1 LNHDA, CDR2 SQIVND (reference sequence). The CDR3 nucleotides read TGTGCCAGTACCCCTAGCGGGAGCTACACCGGGGAGCTGTTTTTT. This sequence encodes CASTPSGSYTGELFF.